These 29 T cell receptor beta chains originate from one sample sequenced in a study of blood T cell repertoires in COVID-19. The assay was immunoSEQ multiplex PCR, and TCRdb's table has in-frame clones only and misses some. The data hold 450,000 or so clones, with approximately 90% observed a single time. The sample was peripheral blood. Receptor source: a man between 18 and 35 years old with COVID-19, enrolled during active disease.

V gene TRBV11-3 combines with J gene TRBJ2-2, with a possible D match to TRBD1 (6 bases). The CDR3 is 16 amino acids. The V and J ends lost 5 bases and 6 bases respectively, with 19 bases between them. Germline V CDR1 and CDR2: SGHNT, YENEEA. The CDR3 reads CASSLYRGGIAGELFF. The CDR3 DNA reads TGTGCCAGCAGCCTCTACCGAGGGGGTATAGCCGGGGAGCTGTTTTTT.

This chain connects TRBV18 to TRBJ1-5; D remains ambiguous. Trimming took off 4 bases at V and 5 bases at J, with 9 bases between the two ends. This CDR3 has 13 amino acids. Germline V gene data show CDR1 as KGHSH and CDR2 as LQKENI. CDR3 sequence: CASSQRADQPQHF. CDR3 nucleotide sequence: TGTGCCAGCTCACAGCGGGCCGATCAGCCCCAGCATTTT.

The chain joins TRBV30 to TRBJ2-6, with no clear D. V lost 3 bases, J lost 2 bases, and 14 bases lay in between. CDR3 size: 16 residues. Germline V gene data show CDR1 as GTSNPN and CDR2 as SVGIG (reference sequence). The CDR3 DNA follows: TGTGCCTGGAGGCGAATCTTCTTTCCTGGGGCCAACGTCCTGACTTTC. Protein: CAWRRIFFPGANVLTF.

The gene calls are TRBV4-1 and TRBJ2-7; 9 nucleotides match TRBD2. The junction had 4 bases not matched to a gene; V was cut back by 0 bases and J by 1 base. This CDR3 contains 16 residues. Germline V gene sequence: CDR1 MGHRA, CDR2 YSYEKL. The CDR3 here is CASSQDKTSGSYEQYF. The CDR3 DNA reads TGCGCCAGCAGCCAAGATAAGACTAGCGGTTCCTACGAGCAGTACTTC.

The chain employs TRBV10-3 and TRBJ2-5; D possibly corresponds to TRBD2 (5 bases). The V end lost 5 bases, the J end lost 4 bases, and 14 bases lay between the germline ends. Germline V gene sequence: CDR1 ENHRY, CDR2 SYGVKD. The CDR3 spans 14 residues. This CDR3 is CAISRGIGGETQYF. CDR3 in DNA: TGTGCCATCAGTAGAGGGATTGGAGGAGAGACCCAGTACTTC.

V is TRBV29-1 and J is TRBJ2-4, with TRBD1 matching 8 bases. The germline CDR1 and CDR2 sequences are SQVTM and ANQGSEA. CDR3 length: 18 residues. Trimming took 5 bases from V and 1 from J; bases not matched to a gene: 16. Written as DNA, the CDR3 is TGCAGCGTTCTGCAGGGGGCTTTGGTGTTGTGGGCCAAAAACATTCAGTACTTC. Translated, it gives CSVLQGALVLWAKNIQYF.

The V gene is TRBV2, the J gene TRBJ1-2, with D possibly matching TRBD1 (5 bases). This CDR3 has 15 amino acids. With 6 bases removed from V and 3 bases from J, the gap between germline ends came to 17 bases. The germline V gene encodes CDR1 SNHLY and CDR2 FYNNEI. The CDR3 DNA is TGTGCCAGCAGGGCGACAGAAATTCTTGACTATGGCTACACCTTC. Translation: CASRATEILDYGYTF.

CDR3: CASRAGPTGELFF. The CDR3 coding sequence is TGTGCCAGCAGGGCAGGGCCCACCGGGGAGCTGTTTTTT. This rearrangement joins TRBV7-9 to TRBJ2-2; D perhaps matches TRBD1 (5 bases). CDR3 length equals 13 residues. CDR1 and CDR2 (germline): SEHNR, FQNEAQ (reference sequence). The V end was cut by 6 bases, the J end by 4 bases, with 9 bases between.

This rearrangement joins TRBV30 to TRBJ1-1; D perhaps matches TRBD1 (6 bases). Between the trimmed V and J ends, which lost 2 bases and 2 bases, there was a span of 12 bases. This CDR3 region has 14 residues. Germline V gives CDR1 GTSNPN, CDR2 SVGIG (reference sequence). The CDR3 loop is CAWSQGLSNTEAFF. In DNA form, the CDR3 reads TGTGCCTGGAGTCAGGGGCTTTCCAACACTGAAGCTTTCTTT.

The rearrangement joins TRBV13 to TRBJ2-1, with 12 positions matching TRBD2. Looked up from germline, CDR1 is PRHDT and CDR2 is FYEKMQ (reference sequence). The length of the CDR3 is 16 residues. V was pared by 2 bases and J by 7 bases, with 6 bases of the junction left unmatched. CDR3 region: CASSLLAGGPGNEQFF. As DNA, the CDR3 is TGTGCCAGCAGCTTACTAGCGGGAGGGCCGGGTAATGAGCAGTTCTTC.

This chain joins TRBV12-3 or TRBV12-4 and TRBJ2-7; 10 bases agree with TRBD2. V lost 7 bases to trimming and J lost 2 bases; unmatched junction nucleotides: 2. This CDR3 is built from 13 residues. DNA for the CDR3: TGTGCCAGCACTAGCGGGAGTCCCTACGAGCAGTACTTC. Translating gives CASTSGSPYEQYF.

CDR3 coding DNA: TGTGCCAGCAGTTACAATCTATCTAATGAAAAACTGTTTTTT. It yields the protein CASSYNLSNEKLFF. The chain links TRBV6-5 to TRBJ1-4, with D unresolved. The CDR3 spans 14 residues. V was clipped by 2 bases and J by 3 bases, with 7 bases between them. From germline, CDR1 is MNHEY and CDR2 SVGAGI.

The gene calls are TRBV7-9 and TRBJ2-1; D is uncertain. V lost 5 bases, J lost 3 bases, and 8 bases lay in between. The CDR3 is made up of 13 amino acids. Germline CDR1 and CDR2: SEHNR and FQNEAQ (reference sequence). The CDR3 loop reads CASSLTLYNEQFF. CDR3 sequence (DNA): TGTGCCAGCAGCCTGACACTCTACAATGAGCAGTTCTTC. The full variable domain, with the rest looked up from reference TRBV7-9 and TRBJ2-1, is DTGVSQNPRHKITKRGQNVTFRCDPISEHNRLYWYRQTLGQGPEFLTYFQNEAQLEKSRLLSDRFSAERPKGSFSTLEIQRTEQGDSAMYLCASSLTLYNEQFFGPGTRLTVL.

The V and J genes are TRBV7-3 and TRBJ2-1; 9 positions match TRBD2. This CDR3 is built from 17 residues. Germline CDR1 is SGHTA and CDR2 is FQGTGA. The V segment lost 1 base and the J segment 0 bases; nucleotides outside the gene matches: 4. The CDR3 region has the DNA TGTGCCAGCAGCTTAAAAATTAGCGGGAGCTCCTACAATGAGCAGTTCTTC. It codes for CASSLKISGSSYNEQFF.

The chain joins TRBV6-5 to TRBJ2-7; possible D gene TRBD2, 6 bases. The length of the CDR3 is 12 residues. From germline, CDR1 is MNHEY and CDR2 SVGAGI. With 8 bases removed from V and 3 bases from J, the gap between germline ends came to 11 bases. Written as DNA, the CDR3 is TGTGCCAGCGGGAGGACTTTCTACGAGCAGTACTTC. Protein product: CASGRTFYEQYF.

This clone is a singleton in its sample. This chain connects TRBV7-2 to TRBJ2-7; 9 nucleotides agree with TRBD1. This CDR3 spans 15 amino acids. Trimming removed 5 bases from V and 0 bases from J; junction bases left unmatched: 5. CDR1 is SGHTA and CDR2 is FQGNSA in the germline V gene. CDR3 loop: CASSGGQGISYEQYF. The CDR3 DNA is TGTGCCAGCAGCGGTGGACAGGGGATCTCCTACGAGCAGTACTTC.

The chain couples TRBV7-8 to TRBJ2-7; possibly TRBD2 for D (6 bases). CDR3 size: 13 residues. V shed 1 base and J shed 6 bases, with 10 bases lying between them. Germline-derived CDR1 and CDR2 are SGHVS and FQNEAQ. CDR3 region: CASSLGVSGEQYF. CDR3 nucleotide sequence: TGTGCCAGCAGCTTAGGGGTTAGCGGCGAGCAGTACTTC.

The CDR3 is CASSAHYPRQPFSGNTIYF. In DNA form, the CDR3 reads TGTGCCAGCAGTGCCCATTACCCCAGACAGCCCTTCTCTGGAAACACCATATATTTT. The chain combines TRBV6-1 with TRBJ1-3, with D possibly TRBD1 on 5 matching bases. V lost 4 bases to trimming and J lost 0 bases, with 22 bases between them. This CDR3 is 19 amino acids long. Looked up from germline, CDR1 is MNHNS and CDR2 is SASEGT.

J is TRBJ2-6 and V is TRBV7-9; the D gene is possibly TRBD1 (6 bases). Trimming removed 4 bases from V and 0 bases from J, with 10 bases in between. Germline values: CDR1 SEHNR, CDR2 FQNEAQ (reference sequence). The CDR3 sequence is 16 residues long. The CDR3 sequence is CASSSTGLSGANVLTF. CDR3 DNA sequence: TGTGCCAGCAGCTCAACAGGGCTCTCTGGGGCCAACGTCCTGACTTTC.

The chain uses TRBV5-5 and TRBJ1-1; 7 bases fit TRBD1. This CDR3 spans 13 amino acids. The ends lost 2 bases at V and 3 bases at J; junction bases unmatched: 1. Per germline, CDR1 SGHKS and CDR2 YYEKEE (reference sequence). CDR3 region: CASSFDRDTEAFF. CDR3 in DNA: TGTGCCAGCAGCTTCGACAGGGACACTGAAGCTTTCTTT. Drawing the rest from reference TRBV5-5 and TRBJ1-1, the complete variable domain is DAGVTQSPTHLIKTRGQQVTLRCSPISGHKSVSWYQQVLGQGPQFIFQYYEKEERGRGNFPDRFSARQFPNYSSELNVNALLLGDSALYLCASSFDRDTEAFFGQGTRLTVV.

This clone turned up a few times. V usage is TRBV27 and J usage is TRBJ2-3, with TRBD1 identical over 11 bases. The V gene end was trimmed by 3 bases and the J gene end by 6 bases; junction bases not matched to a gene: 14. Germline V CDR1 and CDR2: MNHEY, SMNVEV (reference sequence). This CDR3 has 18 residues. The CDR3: CASSFIHRGTGGLDTQYF. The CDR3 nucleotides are TGTGCCAGCAGTTTTATACACAGAGGGACAGGGGGATTGGATACGCAGTATTTT.

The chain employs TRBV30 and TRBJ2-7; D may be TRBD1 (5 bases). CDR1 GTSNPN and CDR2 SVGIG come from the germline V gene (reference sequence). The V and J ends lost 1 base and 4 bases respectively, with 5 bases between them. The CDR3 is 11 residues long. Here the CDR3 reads CAWSEGYEQYF. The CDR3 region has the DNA TGTGCCTGGAGTGAGGGGTACGAGCAGTACTTC. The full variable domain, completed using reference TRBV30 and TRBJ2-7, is SQTIHQWPATLVQPVGSPLSLECTVEGTSNPNLYWYRQAAGRGLQLLFYSVGIGQISSEVPQNLSASRPQDRQFILSSKKLLLSDSGFYLCAWSEGYEQYFGPGTRLTVT.

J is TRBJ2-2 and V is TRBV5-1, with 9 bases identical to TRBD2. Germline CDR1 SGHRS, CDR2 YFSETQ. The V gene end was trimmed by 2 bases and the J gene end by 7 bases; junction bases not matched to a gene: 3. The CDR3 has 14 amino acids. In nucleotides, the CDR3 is TGCGCCAGCAGCTTTAGCGGGAGCGGCGGGGAGCTGTTTTTT. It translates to CASSFSGSGGELFF.

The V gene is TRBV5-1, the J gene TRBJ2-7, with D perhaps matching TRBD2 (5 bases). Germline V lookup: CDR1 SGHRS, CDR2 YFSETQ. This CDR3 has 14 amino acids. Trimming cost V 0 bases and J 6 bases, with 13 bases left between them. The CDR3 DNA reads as TGCGCCAGCAGCTTGGTTAGCGACCCCGGCGAGCAGTACTTC. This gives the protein CASSLVSDPGEQYF.

In nucleotides, the CDR3 is TGTGCCAGCTCTCGACTAGCGGGGGGCTCAAGCACAGATACGCAGTATTTT. As protein: CASSRLAGGSSTDTQYF. The V call is TRBV2, the J call TRBJ2-3; 13 bases match TRBD2. Germline CDR1 and CDR2: SNHLY and FYNNEI. J gave up 0 bases and V 8 bases, and 8 bases lay outside the gene matches. This CDR3 is 17 amino acids long.

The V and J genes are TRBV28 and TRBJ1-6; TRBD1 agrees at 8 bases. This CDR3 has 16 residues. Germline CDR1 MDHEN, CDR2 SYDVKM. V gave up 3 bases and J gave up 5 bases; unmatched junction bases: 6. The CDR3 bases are TGTGCCAGCAGTTTTTCAGGGGGCTTGGATAATTCACCCCTCCACTTT. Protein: CASSFSGGLDNSPLHF.

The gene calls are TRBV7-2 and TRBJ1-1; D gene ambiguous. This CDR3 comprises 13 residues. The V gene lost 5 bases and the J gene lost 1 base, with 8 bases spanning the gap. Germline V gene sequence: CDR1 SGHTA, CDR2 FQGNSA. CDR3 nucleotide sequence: TGTGCCAGCAGCGCTATAAGGAACACTGAAGCTTTCTTT. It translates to CASSAIRNTEAFF.

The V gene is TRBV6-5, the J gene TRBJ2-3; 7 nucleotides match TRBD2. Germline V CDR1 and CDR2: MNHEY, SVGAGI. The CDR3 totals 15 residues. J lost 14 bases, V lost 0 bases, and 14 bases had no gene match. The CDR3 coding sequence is TGTGCCAGCAGTTACTCAAACCCGGGACTATCCTCATGGTATTTT. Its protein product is CASSYSNPGLSSWYF.

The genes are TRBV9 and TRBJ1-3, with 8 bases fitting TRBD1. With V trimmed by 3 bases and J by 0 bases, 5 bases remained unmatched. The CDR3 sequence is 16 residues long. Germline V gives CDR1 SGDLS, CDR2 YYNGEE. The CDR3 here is CASSASTGGSGNTIYF. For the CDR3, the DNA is TGTGCCAGCAGCGCGTCTACAGGGGGCTCTGGAAACACCATATATTTT.